Each of the 12 T cell receptor beta chains below was sequenced from the same sample in a study of beta chain features in type 1 diabetes. Every bit of the isolated RNA underwent reverse transcription, so sequencing read expressed TCRB transcripts. TCRdb's copy holds only in-frame clones and misses some; the assay was immunoSEQ multiplex PCR. The sample consists of about 350,000 clones, about 20% of them appearing once. Sequencing input: naive CD4+ T cells from blood. These receptors were collected from a woman aged 18 to 35 in good health.

This clone has just a few counts. CDR3: CACTVRGIYEQYF. CDR3 bases: TGTGCCTGTACTGTCAGGGGTATCTACGAGCAGTACTTC. The chain employs TRBV30 and TRBJ2-7, with a tentative D call TRBD1 (6 bases). V shed 6 bases and J shed 3 bases, with 15 bases lying between them. The CDR3 contains 13 residues. Germline V CDR1 and CDR2: GTSNPN, SVGIG (reference sequence).

The chain has TRBV4-1 and TRBJ2-7; D remains ambiguous. This CDR3 contains 16 residues. Germline V gives CDR1 MGHRA, CDR2 YSYEKL. V lost 4 bases and J lost 5, with 21 bases in between. The CDR3 is CASSPPLRRRAHEQYF. In nucleotides, the CDR3 is TGCGCCAGCAGCCCCCCTCTTCGGCGGAGAGCCCACGAGCAGTACTTC.

This clone was counted only a few times. This rearrangement joins TRBV7-2 to TRBJ1-1; the match to TRBD1 covers 7 bases. J was trimmed by 9 bases and V by 0 bases; bases with no gene match: 19. CDR1 SGHTA and CDR2 FQGNSA come from the germline V gene. The length of the CDR3 is 18 residues. The CDR3, as DNA: TGTGCCAGCAGCTTAGCGGGTGGCCCGGGACAGCTTCATTCGCAAGCTTTCTTT. Translating gives CASSLAGGPGQLHSQAFF.

The V gene is TRBV30, the J gene TRBJ1-2; 7 bases agree with TRBD1. V lost 1 base and J lost 7; bases outside the gene matches: 6. Germline CDR1 is GTSNPN and CDR2 is SVGIG (reference sequence). This CDR3 has 13 amino acids. CDR3 sequence (DNA): TGTGCCTGGAGTGCGGACAGGAGGGGTGGCTACACCTTC. It is translated as CAWSADRRGGYTF. The full variable domain, rest sourced from reference TRBV30 and TRBJ1-2, is SQTIHQWPATLVQPVGSPLSLECTVEGTSNPNLYWYRQAAGRGLQLLFYSVGIGQISSEVPQNLSASRPQDRQFILSSKKLLLSDSGFYLCAWSADRRGGYTFGSGTRLTVV.

This clone showed up just a few times. This chain joins TRBV10-3 and TRBJ2-2; tentatively, D is TRBD2 (6 bases). The germline V and J ends were trimmed by 6 bases and 0 bases, with 11 bases remaining between them. The CDR3 consists of 15 residues. Germline loops: CDR1 ENHRY, CDR2 SYGVKD. The CDR3 loop is CAISPGLSNTGELFF. DNA of the CDR3: TGTGCCATCAGCCCGGGACTTTCGAACACCGGGGAGCTGTTTTTT.

In DNA, the CDR3 is TGTGCCAGCAGCTACGGCGAGGCAGATACGCAGTATTTT. Its translation is CASSYGEADTQYF. V and J are TRBV7-8 and TRBJ2-3; no definite D call. Germline lookup yields CDR1 SGHVS and CDR2 FQNEAQ. CDR3 size: 13 residues. Trimming stripped 4 bases from V and 4 bases from J, with 9 bases between.

Remarks on this clone: At one of its ends the junction is not consistent with the germline gene, which may arise from a read error. The chain combines TRBV7-2 with TRBJ2-7, with 11 bases fitting TRBD2. Germline V gene sequence: CDR1 SGHTA, CDR2 FQGNSA. The CDR3 sequence is 14 residues long. The DNA of the CDR3 is TGTGCCAGCAGCCCAAGAACTAGCGGGGGCCTACCGCACTTC. This encodes CASSPRTSGGLPHF.

This chain uses TRBV30 with TRBJ1-5, with 8 bases aligning to TRBD1. CDR3 length: 15 amino acids. Germline assignment: CDR1 GTSNPN and CDR2 SVGIG (reference sequence). After removal of 4 bases from V and 0 bases from J, the junction contained 5 bases not matched to a gene. The CDR3 bases are TGTGCCTGGACCCGGACAGGGAATAGCAATCAGCCCCAGCATTTT. Translation gives CAWTRTGNSNQPQHF.

The chain employs TRBV11-1 and TRBJ2-1; 10 nucleotides match TRBD2. The CDR3 is made up of 16 amino acids. J lost 5 bases, V lost 0 bases, and 4 bases had no gene match. In germline, CDR1 is SGHAT, CDR2 FQDESV (reference sequence). The CDR3 region is CASSLARLAGDNEQFF. Written as DNA, the CDR3 is TGTGCCAGCAGCTTAGCGAGGCTAGCGGGAGACAATGAGCAGTTCTTC.

A few counts support this clone. This chain uses TRBV5-1 with TRBJ2-5, with D possibly TRBD2 on 6 matching bases. Germline assignment: CDR1 SGHRS and CDR2 YFSETQ. The CDR3 loop spans 14 amino acids. The V gene lost 3 bases and the J gene lost 1 base, with 10 bases spanning the gap. For the CDR3, the DNA is TGCGCCAGCAGCTCCCTAGCGACCCAAGAGACCCAGTACTTC. This encodes CASSSLATQETQYF.

V usage is TRBV18 and J usage is TRBJ1-1; possibly TRBD1 for D (6 bases). Deletions cut 1 base from V and 3 bases from J, with 6 bases between. This CDR3 spans 13 amino acids. Germline assignment: CDR1 KGHSH and CDR2 LQKENI. The CDR3 nucleotides are TGTGCCAGCTCACCACAGGGGGACACTGAAGCTTTCTTT. Translated: CASSPQGDTEAFF.

In its sample, this clone was seen a few times. This chain links TRBV11-2 with TRBJ2-3; tentative D call: TRBD1 (5 bases). Between the trimmed V and J ends, which lost 4 bases and 4 bases, there was a span of 15 bases. There are 15 residues in the CDR3. CDR1 and CDR2 from the germline V gene are SGHAT and FQNNGV. The chain's CDR3 is CASSSQGFTPDTQYF. CDR3 bases: TGTGCCAGCAGCTCCCAGGGTTTTACGCCAGATACGCAGTATTTT.